This T cell receptor beta chain derives from a study of blood T cell repertoires in COVID-19. This clone was seen just once. The CDR3 has 18 residues. CDR1 SEHNR and CDR2 FQNEAQ come from the germline V gene (reference sequence). Trimming removed 4 bases from V and 5 bases from J; junction bases left unmatched: 13. Assay: immunoSEQ multiplex PCR; the TCRdb copy retains only in-frame clones and omits some. The sample has some 190,000 clones, roughly 90% seen once. Sequences were obtained from peripheral blood. This receptor was taken from a woman between 40 and 55 years old who had recovered from COVID-19. The rearrangement joins TRBV7-9 to TRBJ2-2; 10 bases map to TRBD2. Here the CDR3 DNA reads TGTGCCAGCAGCTCCCACCCCCTAGCGGGAGTCGGAACCGGGGAGCTGTTTTTT. Translated, it gives CASSSHPLAGVGTGELFF.